A single sample is the source of the 11 T cell receptor beta chains below, sequenced in a study of graft-versus-host responses after intestinal transplantation. TCRdb keeps only in-frame clones here, not all; method: immunoSEQ multiplex PCR. The sample lists some 88,000 clones; 90% to 95% were seen once. Antigen specificity for these receptors is unknown. The source was unstimulated CD8+ T cells sorted from spleen or lymph node cells, collected before intestinal transplant. All receptors derive from a human donor who received an intestinal transplant.

This chain joins TRBV7-2 and TRBJ2-3; D ambiguous. Germline CDR1 reads SGHTA; CDR2 reads FQGNSA. Deletions cut 1 base from V and 0 bases from J, with 8 bases between. This CDR3 region has 15 residues. DNA for the CDR3: TGTGCCAGCAGCTTAGATACGACTAGCACAGATACGCAGTATTTT. This encodes CASSLDTTSTDTQYF.

The rearrangement links TRBV27 to TRBJ1-2; no firm D call. Germline V gene lookup returns CDR1 MNHEY and CDR2 SMNVEV (reference sequence). The CDR3 sequence is 14 residues long. The V end lost 6 bases, the J end lost 4 bases, and 15 bases lay between the germline ends. CDR3 in DNA: TGTGCCAGCAGCCTAGGTGGATTAGGCTATGGCTACACCTTC. Amino acid sequence: CASSLGGLGYGYTF.

The gene calls are TRBV5-8 and TRBJ2-1, with a possible D match to TRBD1 (6 bases). The CDR3 sequence is 14 residues long. V shed 4 bases and J shed 0 bases, with 8 bases lying between them. The V gene's germline CDR1 is SGHTS and CDR2 YDEGEE. The CDR3 is CASSQGTSYNEQFF. The CDR3 coding sequence is TGTGCCAGCAGCCAGGGGACCTCCTACAATGAGCAGTTCTTC.

The chain joins TRBV9 to TRBJ2-2; 7 bases line up with TRBD1. Germline V gives CDR1 SGDLS, CDR2 YYNGEE. With V trimmed by 5 bases and J by 1 base, 5 bases remained unmatched. The CDR3 runs 15 residues. The CDR3 DNA follows: TGTGCCAGCAGACCGGACAGGAAGAACACCGGGGAGCTGTTTTTT. It is translated as CASRPDRKNTGELFF.

This clone was found once. The V gene is TRBV19, the J gene TRBJ1-2, with 7 bases matching TRBD1. The CDR3 length is 16 residues. With 3 bases clipped from V and 1 base from J, the junction kept 8 bases outside the gene matches. Germline V gene lookup returns CDR1 LNHDA and CDR2 SQIVND (reference sequence). The DNA for the CDR3 is TGTGCCAGTAGTATGGGCAGGGGGGCATATAACTATGGCTACACCTTC. This codes for CASSMGRGAYNYGYTF.

This chain joins TRBV9 and TRBJ2-7; 11 nucleotides match TRBD2. The CDR3 sequence is 14 residues long. Germline CDR1 and CDR2: SGDLS and YYNGEE. V dropped 0 bases and J dropped 4; count of bases not matched to a gene: 0. CDR3 nucleotides: TGTGCCAGCAGCGTAGGACTAGCGGGATACGAGCAGTACTTC. Its protein product is CASSVGLAGYEQYF.

The chain combines TRBV2 with TRBJ2-7, with 9 bases matching TRBD1. This CDR3 is built from 15 residues. Trimming at V came to 6 bases and at J to 0 bases, leaving 6 bases not matched to a gene. Per the germline V gene, CDR1 is SNHLY and CDR2 is FYNNEI. The CDR3 protein is CASREDRGGSYEQYF. The CDR3 DNA reads as TGTGCCAGCAGGGAGGACAGGGGAGGCTCCTACGAGCAGTACTTC. Full variable domain (rest looked up from reference TRBV2 and TRBJ2-7): EPEVTQTPSHQVTQMGQEVILRCVPISNHLYFYWYRQILGQKVEFLVSFYNNEISEKSEIFDDQFSVERPDGSNFTLKIRSTKLEDSAMYFCASREDRGGSYEQYFGPGTRLTVT.

The V call is TRBV11-3, the J call TRBJ1-1, with 10 bases aligning to TRBD1. The germline V gene has CDR1 SGHNT and CDR2 YENEEA. This CDR3 has 15 residues. With 1 base clipped from V and 5 bases from J, the junction kept 4 bases outside the gene matches. As DNA, the CDR3 is TGTGCCAGCAGCTTAGGGGGGACAGGGGTGACTGAAGCTTTCTTT. Translated, it gives CASSLGGTGVTEAFF.

This clone was counted once. The V and J genes are TRBV7-2 and TRBJ2-1; D not resolved. There are 18 residues in the CDR3. Trimming took 0 bases from V and 1 from J, leaving 16 bases between them. The germline gives CDR1 SGHTA, CDR2 FQGNSA. In nucleotides, the CDR3 is TGTGCCAGCAGCTTAGCCAAGCCCGCGTCTCTTTCCTACAATGAGCAGTTCTTC. It is translated as CASSLAKPASLSYNEQFF.

About this clone: The same CDR3 is also encoded by other DNA sequences in this sample. This chain joins TRBV6-5 and TRBJ2-7; D possibly corresponds to TRBD2 (5 bases). V lost 8 bases and J lost 2, with 13 bases in between. Germline V gives CDR1 MNHEY, CDR2 SVGAGI. This CDR3 is 13 amino acids long. For the CDR3, the DNA is TGTGCCAGCTCCTTCTCCGGGGCCTACGAGCAGTACTTC. This gives the protein CASSFSGAYEQYF.

The rearrangement uses TRBV21-1 and TRBJ2-1; the table's D call, TRBD1, was not checked against the DNA. TRBV21-1 is an annotated pseudogene. The CDR3 runs to 15 residues. CDR3 coding DNA: TGTGCCAGTAATTTCCGGGACAGGCTCTACAATGAGCAGTTCTTC. Residues: CASNFRDRLYNEQFF.